The 13 T cell receptor beta chains below were found in one sample sequenced in a study of OX40 agonist ivuxolimab in advanced cancers. Assay used: immunoSEQ multiplex PCR; TCRdb lists only in-frame clones, some missing. This sample carries 70,000 to 90,000 clones, 70% to 90% of them seen once, and the ten largest clones take 10% to 15%. The specimen was CD4+ or CD8+ T cells sorted from blood, collected in a trial of the OX40 agonist ivuxolimab. These receptors were obtained from an adult with an advanced solid tumor such as melanoma, head and neck, liver or kidney cancer.

V and J are TRBV10-3 and TRBJ1-1; D is uncertain. V was trimmed by 2 bases and J by 0 bases, leaving 7 bases between them. The CDR3 runs 14 residues. Germline CDR1 is ENHRY and CDR2 is SYGVKD. The DNA for the CDR3 is TGTGCCATCAGTGAGGGACCGCTGAACACTGAAGCTTTCTTT. Its translation is CAISEGPLNTEAFF.

The genes are TRBV11-2 and TRBJ2-5, with 11 bases identical to TRBD2. After removal of 2 bases from V and 4 bases from J, the junction contained 9 bases not matched to a gene. This CDR3 contains 17 residues. CDR1 and CDR2 from the germline V gene are SGHAT and FQNNGV. The CDR3 DNA follows: TGTGCCAGCAGCTTAAAGGTCCATCTAGCGGGAGGAGAGACCCAGTACTTC. Translated: CASSLKVHLAGGETQYF.

The chain uses TRBV11-2 and TRBJ2-7; a weak D match, TRBD1 (6 bases). The CDR3 sequence is 14 residues long. CDR1 and CDR2 (germline): SGHAT, FQNNGV. V dropped 5 bases and J dropped 0 bases, with 11 bases sitting between them. CDR3 region: CASSTWTVSYEQYF. As DNA, the CDR3 is TGTGCCAGCAGCACCTGGACAGTCTCCTACGAGCAGTACTTC. Complete variable domain (other parts from reference TRBV11-2 and TRBJ2-7): EAGVAQSPRYKIIEKRQSVAFWCNPISGHATLYWYQQILGQGPKLLIQFQNNGVVDDSQLPKDRFSAERLKGVDSTLKIQPAKLEDSAVYLCASSTWTVSYEQYFGPGTRLTVT.

This clone was observed a handful of times. The chain employs TRBV27 and TRBJ2-7; weak D call: TRBD2 (5 bases). This CDR3 has 14 amino acids. Germline-derived CDR1 and CDR2 are MNHEY and SMNVEV (reference sequence). V lost 6 bases to trimming and J lost 5 bases, with 17 bases between them. For the CDR3, the DNA is TGTGCCAGCAGGCTAGCACTCCCGAGCCACGAGCAGTACTTC. Amino acids: CASRLALPSHEQYF.

The rearrangement joins TRBV12-5 to TRBJ2-3, with 8 bases fitting TRBD1. The CDR3 extends over 19 amino acids. V shed 2 bases, J shed 4 bases, and the junction held 17 bases outside the gene matches. Germline V CDR1 and CDR2: LGHNT, FRNRAP. The CDR3 is CASGLSGLSRGRGPDTQYF. The CDR3, as DNA: TGTGCTAGTGGTTTGTCAGGGTTATCCAGGGGGCGAGGACCAGATACGCAGTATTTT.

V is TRBV10-3 and J is TRBJ2-1; no clear D. Germline lookup yields CDR1 ENHRY and CDR2 SYGVKD. This CDR3 region has 13 residues. Trimming removed 2 bases at V and 5 bases at J, with 7 bases between. The CDR3 coding sequence is TGTGCCATCAGTGAGAACGCCAACAATGAGCAGTTCTTC. Its translation: CAISENANNEQFF.

The gene calls are TRBV6-5 and TRBJ2-1; weak D call: TRBD1 (7 bases). The germline V gene encodes CDR1 MNHEY and CDR2 SVGAGI. CDR3 size: 14 residues. Trimming removed 8 bases at V and 7 bases at J, with 18 bases between. The CDR3 loop reads CASFQGGGWNEQFF. In DNA form, the CDR3 reads TGTGCCAGCTTCCAAGGAGGGGGCTGGAATGAGCAGTTCTTC.

This clone was recorded only once. The rearrangement links TRBV6-5 to TRBJ2-7; 7 positions agree with TRBD1. The junction had 11 bases not matched to a gene; V was cut back by 2 bases and J by 4 bases. Germline-derived CDR1 and CDR2 are MNHEY and SVGAGI. CDR3 length: 16 amino acids. CDR3 residues: CASSYQPTGEWYEQYF. The CDR3 nucleotides are TGTGCCAGCAGTTACCAACCCACAGGGGAGTGGTACGAGCAGTACTTC.

V and J are TRBV11-2 and TRBJ2-7; TRBD2 is a possible D gene (5 bases). V lost 0 bases and J 2 bases, leaving 11 bases between the germline ends. The CDR3 length is 15 residues. Germline V gene data show CDR1 as SGHAT and CDR2 as FQNNGV. This chain's CDR3 is CASSLDLAGPYEQYF. The DNA for the CDR3 is TGTGCCAGCAGCTTAGATCTAGCAGGCCCCTACGAGCAGTACTTC.

This chain joins TRBV29-1 and TRBJ2-3, with D possibly TRBD2 on 6 matching bases. Germline CDR1 reads SQVTM; CDR2 reads ANQGSEA. V dropped 3 bases and J dropped 6 bases, with 10 bases sitting between them. CDR3 length: 12 residues. The CDR3 bases are TGCAGCGTTGATAATGGAGGGGATACGCAGTATTTT. This codes for CSVDNGGDTQYF.

CDR3 bases: TGTGCCATCAGCCTTGACAGGGATCGTCCTGAAGCTTTCTTT. Translated: CAISLDRDRPEAFF. The chain is built from TRBV10-3 and TRBJ1-1; 7 bases agree with TRBD1. Germline values: CDR1 ENHRY, CDR2 SYGVKD. This CDR3 is built from 14 residues. V gave up 6 bases and J gave up 6 bases; unmatched junction bases: 10.

This clone was counted a single time. The rearrangement joins TRBV27 to TRBJ1-1, with D hard to call. V was clipped by 7 bases and J by 5 bases, with 14 bases between them. The CDR3 runs to 13 residues. Looked up from germline, CDR1 is MNHEY and CDR2 is SMNVEV (reference sequence). CDR3 DNA: TGTGCCAGCACCCCCCACGGAGGAACTGAAGCTTTCTTT. This codes for CASTPHGGTEAFF.

This clone was recorded a few times. This sequence joins TRBV6-5 and TRBJ1-1; 8 positions agree with TRBD1. CDR3 length: 13 residues. The V and J ends lost 6 bases and 3 bases, in that order; junction bases with no gene match: 3. The germline V gene has CDR1 MNHEY and CDR2 SVGAGI. CDR3 sequence reads: CASRQQGDTEAFF. The CDR3 DNA reads as TGTGCCAGCAGACAACAGGGGGACACTGAAGCTTTCTTT.